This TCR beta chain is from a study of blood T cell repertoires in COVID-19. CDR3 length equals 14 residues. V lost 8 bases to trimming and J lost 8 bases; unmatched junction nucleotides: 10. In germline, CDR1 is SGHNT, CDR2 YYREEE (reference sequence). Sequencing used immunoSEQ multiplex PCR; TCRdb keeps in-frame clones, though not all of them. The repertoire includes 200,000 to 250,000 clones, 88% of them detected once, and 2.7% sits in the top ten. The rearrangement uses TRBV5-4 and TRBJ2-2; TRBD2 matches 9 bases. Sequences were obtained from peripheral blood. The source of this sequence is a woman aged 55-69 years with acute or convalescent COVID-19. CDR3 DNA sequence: TGTGCCAGTAGAGCGGGGGGACAGCCAGGGGAGCTGTTTTTT. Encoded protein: CASRAGGQPGELFF.